This entry lists 5 T cell receptor beta chains sequenced from one sample in a study of blood T cell repertoires in COVID-19. Produced via immunoSEQ multiplex PCR; TCRdb's table is partial and in-frame only. The repertoire holds under 350,000 clones, with over 75% as singletons. The sequenced material came from PBMCs or T cells enriched from blood (not recorded which). The receptors were gathered from a man aged 30 to 39 who had recovered from COVID-19.

This chain uses TRBV29-1 with TRBJ1-1, with a tentative D call TRBD1 (5 bases). V lost 7 bases, J lost 2 bases, and 20 bases lay in between. Germline CDR1 reads SQVTM; CDR2 reads ANQGSEA. The CDR3 has 15 residues. CDR3 residues: CSAGGGGQTNTEAFF. Here the CDR3 DNA reads TGCAGCGCCGGGGGGGGAGGGCAGACCAACACTGAAGCTTTCTTT.

This clone has just one count. The chain is built from TRBV7-8 and TRBJ2-7, with TRBD2 as a possible D gene (5 bases). Germline CDR1 and CDR2: SGHVS and FQNEAQ. The V gene lost 4 bases and the J gene lost 4 bases, with 20 bases spanning the gap. There are 16 residues in the CDR3. The CDR3 loop is CASSSPRAGRRYEQYF. The CDR3 DNA is TGTGCCAGCAGCTCGCCCAGAGCTGGGCGGAGGTACGAGCAGTACTTC.

The chain has TRBV30 and TRBJ1-1, with unresolved D. This CDR3 region has 12 residues. CDR1 is GTSNPN, CDR2 SVGIG, per germline (reference sequence). The germline V and J ends were trimmed by 1 base and 2 bases, with 5 bases remaining between them. The CDR3 DNA sequence: TGTGCCTGGAGTGGCGGAAACACTGAAGCTTTCTTT. Protein: CAWSGGNTEAFF. Full variable domain (remainder filled in from reference TRBV30 and TRBJ1-1): SQTIHQWPATLVQPVGSPLSLECTVEGTSNPNLYWYRQAAGRGLQLLFYSVGIGQISSEVPQNLSASRPQDRQFILSSKKLLLSDSGFYLCAWSGGNTEAFFGQGTRLTVV.

The rearrangement links TRBV5-1 to TRBJ1-2; D ambiguous. This CDR3 is built from 12 residues. CDR1 is SGHRS, CDR2 YFSETQ, per germline. V was cut by 1 base and J by 8 bases, with 9 bases left in between. This chain's CDR3 is CASSLTLSGYTF. The CDR3 DNA follows: TGCGCCAGCAGCTTGACGCTGAGCGGCTACACCTTC.

The rearrangement uses TRBV3-1 (or the pseudogene TRBV3-2) and TRBJ2-7, with TRBD2 matching 7 bases. Germline V CDR1 and CDR2: LGHDT, YNNKEL (reference sequence). V shed 4 bases and J 1 base; nucleotides not matched to a gene: 4. The CDR3 runs to 14 residues. The CDR3 DNA reads TGTGCCAGCAGCCCGCTAGCGGAATCCTACGAGCAGTACTTC. Its translation: CASSPLAESYEQYF.